The T cell receptor beta chain under discussion was sequenced for a study of cytotoxic CD8 clonotypes in ibrutinib-treated CLL. At the level of the study: Investigators reported some 25 partial and 2 complete responses; after median approximately 74 months, approximately 15 patients remained remitted and approximately twelve progressed. Notes on the study in general: T-cell clonality at baseline went above that of age-matched healthy donors and rose and fell with circulating CD8+ T-cell counts. Public clonotypes, an uncommon group, contracted or remained stable on treatment.

V was pared by 10 bases and J by 5 bases, with 7 bases of the junction left unmatched. CDR3 length: 13 amino acids. Germline lookup yields CDR1 SEHNR and CDR2 FQNEAQ (reference sequence). The assay was immunoSEQ multiplex PCR, and TCRdb's table has in-frame clones only and misses some. Of hundreds of thousands of clones in the sample, under 70% are singletons; the top ten hold roughly 6%. Note on this clone: Its antigen is not identified.

The sample here was PBMCs, taken after 36 months of ibrutinib treatment. The chain couples TRBV7-9 to TRBJ1-2; 10 bases fit TRBD1. This clonotype was obtained from a human donor with chronic lymphocytic leukemia. CDR3 sequence: CATIGTGAYGYTF. CDR3 coding DNA: TGTGCCACGATCGGGACAGGGGCTTATGGCTACACCTTC.